These T cell receptor beta chains were read from a single sample in a study of response to subunit inactivated influenza vaccine. TCRdb redid the calling of the RT-PCR reads with MiXCR, one entry per CDR3 protein. The sample includes about 500,000 distinct CDR3 sequences, 15% to 20% of them seen just once. This sample comprised CD4+ T cells sorted from PBMCs, obtained roughly 24 months after vaccination. The receptors stem from a man aged 50 to 69 who received an inactivated influenza vaccine. Both conserved end residues are part of each CDR3. A D gene is named only where the DNA matches it firmly. The size of a clone is reported for some rows only, either as once, few or many, or as a class for expanded clones.

many	-	TRBJ1-4	TRBV20-1	TGCAGTGCTACAGGGCCTCTAACTAATGAAAAACTGTTTTTT	CSATGPLTNEKLFF
few	-	TRBJ2-7	TRBV6-5	TGTGCCAGCAGTTCCCTGCCCTACGAGCAGTACTTC	CASSSLPYEQYF
-	TRBD1	TRBJ2-2	TRBV5-4	TGTGCCAGCAGCGGGGGACAGGGCCCTTTCACCGGGGAGCTGTTTTTT	CASSGGQGPFTGELFF
few	-	TRBJ2-7	TRBV20-1	TGCAGTGGGGGCCAGGGAGTAAGCTACGAGCAGTACTTC	CSGGQGVSYEQYF
-	-	TRBJ2-1	TRBV6-4	TGTGCCGCCAGCACGAAGGACTTATGGGCCAATGAGCAGTTCTTC	CAASTKDLWANEQFF
-	-	TRBJ2-1	TRBV4-3	TGCGCCAGCAGCCAAGATAGGGGGGGCCGCTGGCTCTACAATGAGCAGTTCTTC	CASSQDRGGRWLYNEQFF
few	-	TRBJ2-2	TRBV20-1	TGCAGTGCTAGAGATTCAATTCCCGCCCATAGCGGAGATCCCGGGGAGCTGTTTTTT	CSARDSIPAHSGDPGELFF
-	TRBD1	TRBJ2-5	TRBV6-2/TRBV6-3	TGTGCCAGCAGACCGGGACAGGGAGGAGAGACCCAGTACTTC	CASRPGQGGETQYF
-	-	TRBJ2-4	TRBV5-1	TGCGCCAGCAGCTTGGATCAGTTCCAACAGTACTTC	CASSLDQFQQYF
few	-	TRBJ2-5	TRBV6-5	TGTGCCAGCAGTTACTCCAGCTGGGAGACCCAGTACTTC	CASSYSSWETQYF